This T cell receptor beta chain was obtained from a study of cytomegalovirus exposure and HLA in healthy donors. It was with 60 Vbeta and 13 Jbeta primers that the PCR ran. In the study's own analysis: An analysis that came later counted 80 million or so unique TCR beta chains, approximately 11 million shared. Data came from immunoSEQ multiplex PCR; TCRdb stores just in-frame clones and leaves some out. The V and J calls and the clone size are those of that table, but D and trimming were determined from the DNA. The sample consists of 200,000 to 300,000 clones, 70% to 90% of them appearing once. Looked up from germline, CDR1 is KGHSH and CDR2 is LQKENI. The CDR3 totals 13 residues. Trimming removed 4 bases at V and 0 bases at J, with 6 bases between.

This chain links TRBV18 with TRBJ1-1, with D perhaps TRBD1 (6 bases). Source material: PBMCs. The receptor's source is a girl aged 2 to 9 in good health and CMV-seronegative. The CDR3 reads CASSRTVNTEAFF. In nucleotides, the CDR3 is TGTGCCAGCTCACGGACAGTGAACACTGAAGCTTTCTTT.